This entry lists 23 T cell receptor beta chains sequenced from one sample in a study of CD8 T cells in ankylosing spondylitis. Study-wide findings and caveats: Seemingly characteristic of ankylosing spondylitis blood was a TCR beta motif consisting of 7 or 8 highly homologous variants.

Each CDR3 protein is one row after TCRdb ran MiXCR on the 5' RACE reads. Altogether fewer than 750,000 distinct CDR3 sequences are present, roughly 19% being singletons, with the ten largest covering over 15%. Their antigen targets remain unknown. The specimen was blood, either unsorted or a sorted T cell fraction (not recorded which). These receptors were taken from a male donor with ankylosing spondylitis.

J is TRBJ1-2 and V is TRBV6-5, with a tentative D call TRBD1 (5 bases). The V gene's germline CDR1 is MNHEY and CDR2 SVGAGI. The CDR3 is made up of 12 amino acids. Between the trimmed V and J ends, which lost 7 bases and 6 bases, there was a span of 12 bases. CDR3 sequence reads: CASTPGGNGYTF. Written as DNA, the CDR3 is TGTGCCAGCACCCCCGGGGGGAATGGCTACACCTTC.

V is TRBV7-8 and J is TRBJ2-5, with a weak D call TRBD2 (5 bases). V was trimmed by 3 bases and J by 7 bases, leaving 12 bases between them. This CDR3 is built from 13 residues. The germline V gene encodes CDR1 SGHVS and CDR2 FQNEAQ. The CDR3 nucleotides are TGTGCCAGCAGCTTTGGTCGCGAGGGGACCCAGTACTTC. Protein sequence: CASSFGREGTQYF. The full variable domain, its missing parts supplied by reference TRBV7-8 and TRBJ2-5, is GAGVSQSPRYKVAKRGQDVALRCDPISGHVSLFWYQQALGQGPEFLTYFQNEAQLDKSGLPSDRFFAERPEGSVSTLKIQRTQQEDSAVYLCASSFGREGTQYFGPGTRLLVL.

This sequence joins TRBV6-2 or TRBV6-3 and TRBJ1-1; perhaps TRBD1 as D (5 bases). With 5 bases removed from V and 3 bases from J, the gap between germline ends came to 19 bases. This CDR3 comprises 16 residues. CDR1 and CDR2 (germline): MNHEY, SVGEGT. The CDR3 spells CASSHPDRDPYTEAFF. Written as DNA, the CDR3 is TGTGCCAGCAGTCACCCCGACCGGGACCCTTACACTGAAGCTTTCTTT.

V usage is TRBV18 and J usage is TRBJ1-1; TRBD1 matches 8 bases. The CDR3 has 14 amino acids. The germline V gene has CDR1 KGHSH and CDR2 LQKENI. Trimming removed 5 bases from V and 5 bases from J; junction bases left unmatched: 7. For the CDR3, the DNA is TGTGCCAGCTCATCAATTCAGGGGGCGACTGAAGCTTTCTTT. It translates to CASSSIQGATEAFF.

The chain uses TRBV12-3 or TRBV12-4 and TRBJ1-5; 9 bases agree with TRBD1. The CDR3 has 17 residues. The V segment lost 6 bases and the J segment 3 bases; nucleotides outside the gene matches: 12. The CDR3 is CASSLGDRGGSNQPQHF. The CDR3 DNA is TGTGCCAGCAGCCTGGGAGACAGGGGGGGATCCAATCAGCCCCAGCATTTT.

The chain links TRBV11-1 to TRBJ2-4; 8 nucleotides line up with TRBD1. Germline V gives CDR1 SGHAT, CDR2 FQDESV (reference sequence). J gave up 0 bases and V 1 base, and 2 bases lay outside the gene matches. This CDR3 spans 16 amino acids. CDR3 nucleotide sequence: TGTGCCAGCAGCTTAGGGCAGGGGGCAGCCAAAAACATTCAGTACTTC. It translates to CASSLGQGAAKNIQYF.

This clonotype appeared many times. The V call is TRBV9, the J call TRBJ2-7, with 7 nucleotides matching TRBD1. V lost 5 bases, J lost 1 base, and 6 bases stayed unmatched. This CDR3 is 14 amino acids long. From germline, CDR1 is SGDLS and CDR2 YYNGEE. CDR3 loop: CASSIGQESYEQYF. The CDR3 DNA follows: TGTGCCAGCAGTATCGGACAGGAGTCCTACGAGCAGTACTTC.

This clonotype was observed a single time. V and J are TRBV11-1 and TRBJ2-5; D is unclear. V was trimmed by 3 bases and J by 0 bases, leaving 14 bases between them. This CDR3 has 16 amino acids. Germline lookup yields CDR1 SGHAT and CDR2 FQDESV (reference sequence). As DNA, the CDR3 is TGTGCCAGCAGCTTGGAGAGAGTCCCGTACCAAGAGACCCAGTACTTC. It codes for CASSLERVPYQETQYF.

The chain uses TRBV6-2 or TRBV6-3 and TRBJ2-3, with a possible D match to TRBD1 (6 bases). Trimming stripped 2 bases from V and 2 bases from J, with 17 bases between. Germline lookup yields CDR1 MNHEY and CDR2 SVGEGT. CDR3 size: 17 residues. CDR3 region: CASSYGPGAVFTDTQYF. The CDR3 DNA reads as TGTGCCAGCAGTTACGGACCAGGGGCGGTATTCACAGATACGCAGTATTTT.

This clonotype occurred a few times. CDR3 nucleotide sequence: TGTGCCAGCAGTTTCGTGTCAGTCCTCCAAGAGACCCAGTACTTC. Encoded protein: CASSFVSVLQETQYF. The chain carries TRBV12-3 or TRBV12-4 and TRBJ2-5; D is uncertain. V was clipped by 3 bases and J by 1 base, with 12 bases between them. There are 15 residues in the CDR3.

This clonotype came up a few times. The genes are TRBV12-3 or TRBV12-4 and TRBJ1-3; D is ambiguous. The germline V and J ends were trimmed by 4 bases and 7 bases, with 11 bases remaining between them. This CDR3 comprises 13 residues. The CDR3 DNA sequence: TGTGCCAGCAGTTCCAGCGGAGGGAACACCATATATTTT. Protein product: CASSSSGGNTIYF.

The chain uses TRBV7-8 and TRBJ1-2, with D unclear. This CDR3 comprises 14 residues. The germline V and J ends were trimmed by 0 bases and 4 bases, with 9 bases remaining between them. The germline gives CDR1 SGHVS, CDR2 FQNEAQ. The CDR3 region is CASSLAPKIYGYTF. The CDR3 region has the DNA TGTGCCAGCAGCTTAGCTCCGAAGATCTATGGCTACACCTTC. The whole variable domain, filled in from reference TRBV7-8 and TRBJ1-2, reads GAGVSQSPRYKVAKRGQDVALRCDPISGHVSLFWYQQALGQGPEFLTYFQNEAQLDKSGLPSDRFFAERPEGSVSTLKIQRTQQEDSAVYLCASSLAPKIYGYTFGSGTRLTVV.

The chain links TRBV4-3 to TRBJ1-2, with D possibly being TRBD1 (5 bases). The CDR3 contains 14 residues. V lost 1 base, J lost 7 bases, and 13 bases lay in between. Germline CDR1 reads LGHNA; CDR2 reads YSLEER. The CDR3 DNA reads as TGCGCCAGCAGCCAAGTCTCCCAGGGATCTGGCTACACCTTC. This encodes CASSQVSQGSGYTF.

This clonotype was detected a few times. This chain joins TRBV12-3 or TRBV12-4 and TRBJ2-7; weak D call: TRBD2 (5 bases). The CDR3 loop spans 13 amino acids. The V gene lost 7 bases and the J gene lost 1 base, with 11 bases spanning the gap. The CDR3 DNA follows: TGTGCCAGCAATAGCGCCGGATCCTACGAGCAGTACTTC. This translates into CASNSAGSYEQYF.

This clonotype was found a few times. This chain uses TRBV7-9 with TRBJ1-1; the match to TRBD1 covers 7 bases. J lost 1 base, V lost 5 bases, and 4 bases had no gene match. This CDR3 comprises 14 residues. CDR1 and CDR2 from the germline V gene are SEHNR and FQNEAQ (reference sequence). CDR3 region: CASSHGQANTEAFF. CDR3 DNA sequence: TGTGCCAGCAGCCACGGACAGGCGAACACTGAAGCTTTCTTT.

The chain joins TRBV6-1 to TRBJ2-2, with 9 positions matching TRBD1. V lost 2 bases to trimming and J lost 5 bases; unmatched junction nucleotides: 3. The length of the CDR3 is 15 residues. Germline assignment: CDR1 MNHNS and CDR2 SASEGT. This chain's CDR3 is CASSESGQGTGELFF. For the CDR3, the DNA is TGTGCCAGCAGTGAATCGGGACAGGGAACCGGGGAGCTGTTTTTT.

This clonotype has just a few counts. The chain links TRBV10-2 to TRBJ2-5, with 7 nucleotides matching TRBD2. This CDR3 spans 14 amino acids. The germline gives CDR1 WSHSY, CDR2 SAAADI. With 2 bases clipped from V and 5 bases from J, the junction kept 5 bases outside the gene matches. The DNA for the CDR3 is TGCGCCAGCAGTGAGATCAGGGAGGGGGAGACCCAGTACTTC. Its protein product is CASSEIREGETQYF.

CDR3 DNA: TGCGCCAGCAGCCGCTGGACAGCCATGAACACTGAAGCTTTCTTT. Translated, it gives CASSRWTAMNTEAFF. The V call is TRBV5-1, the J call TRBJ1-1, with D possibly TRBD1 on 6 matching bases. CDR3 length equals 15 residues. In germline, CDR1 is SGHRS, CDR2 YFSETQ. V was cut by 4 bases and J by 0 bases, with 13 bases left in between.

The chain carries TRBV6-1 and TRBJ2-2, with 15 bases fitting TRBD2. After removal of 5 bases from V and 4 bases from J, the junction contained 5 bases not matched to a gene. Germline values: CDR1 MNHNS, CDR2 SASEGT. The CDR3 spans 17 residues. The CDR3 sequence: CASSRGLAGGLTGELFF. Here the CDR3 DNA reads TGTGCCAGCAGTCGCGGACTAGCGGGGGGGCTCACCGGGGAGCTGTTTTTT.

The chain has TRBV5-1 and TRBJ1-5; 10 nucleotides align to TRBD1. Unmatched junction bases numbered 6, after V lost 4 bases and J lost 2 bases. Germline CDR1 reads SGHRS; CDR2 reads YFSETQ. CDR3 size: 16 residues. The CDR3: CASSMTGGGGNQPQHF. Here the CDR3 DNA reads TGCGCCAGCAGCATGACAGGGGGCGGCGGCAATCAGCCCCAGCATTTT.

CDR3 in DNA: TGTGCCAGCAGTGAACTACTCAACTACTCCTACGAGCAGTACTTC. It yields the protein CASSELLNYSYEQYF. This sequence joins TRBV2 and TRBJ2-7; D remains unclear. V was trimmed by 2 bases and J by 0 bases, leaving 11 bases between them. Per the germline V gene, CDR1 is SNHLY and CDR2 is FYNNEI. The CDR3 has 15 residues.

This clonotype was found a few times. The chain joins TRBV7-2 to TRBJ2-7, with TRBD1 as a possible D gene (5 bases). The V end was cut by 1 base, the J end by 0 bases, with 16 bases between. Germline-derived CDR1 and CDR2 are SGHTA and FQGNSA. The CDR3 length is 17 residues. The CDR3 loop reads CASSLGLGRAYSYEQYF. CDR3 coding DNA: TGTGCCAGCAGCTTAGGGTTGGGCAGGGCCTACTCCTACGAGCAGTACTTC.

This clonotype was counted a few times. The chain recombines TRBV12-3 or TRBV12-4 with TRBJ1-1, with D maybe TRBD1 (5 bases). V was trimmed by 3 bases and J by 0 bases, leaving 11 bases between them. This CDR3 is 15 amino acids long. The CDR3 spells CASSFRQPMNTEAFF. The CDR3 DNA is TGTGCCAGCAGTTTTCGACAGCCGATGAACACTGAAGCTTTCTTT.